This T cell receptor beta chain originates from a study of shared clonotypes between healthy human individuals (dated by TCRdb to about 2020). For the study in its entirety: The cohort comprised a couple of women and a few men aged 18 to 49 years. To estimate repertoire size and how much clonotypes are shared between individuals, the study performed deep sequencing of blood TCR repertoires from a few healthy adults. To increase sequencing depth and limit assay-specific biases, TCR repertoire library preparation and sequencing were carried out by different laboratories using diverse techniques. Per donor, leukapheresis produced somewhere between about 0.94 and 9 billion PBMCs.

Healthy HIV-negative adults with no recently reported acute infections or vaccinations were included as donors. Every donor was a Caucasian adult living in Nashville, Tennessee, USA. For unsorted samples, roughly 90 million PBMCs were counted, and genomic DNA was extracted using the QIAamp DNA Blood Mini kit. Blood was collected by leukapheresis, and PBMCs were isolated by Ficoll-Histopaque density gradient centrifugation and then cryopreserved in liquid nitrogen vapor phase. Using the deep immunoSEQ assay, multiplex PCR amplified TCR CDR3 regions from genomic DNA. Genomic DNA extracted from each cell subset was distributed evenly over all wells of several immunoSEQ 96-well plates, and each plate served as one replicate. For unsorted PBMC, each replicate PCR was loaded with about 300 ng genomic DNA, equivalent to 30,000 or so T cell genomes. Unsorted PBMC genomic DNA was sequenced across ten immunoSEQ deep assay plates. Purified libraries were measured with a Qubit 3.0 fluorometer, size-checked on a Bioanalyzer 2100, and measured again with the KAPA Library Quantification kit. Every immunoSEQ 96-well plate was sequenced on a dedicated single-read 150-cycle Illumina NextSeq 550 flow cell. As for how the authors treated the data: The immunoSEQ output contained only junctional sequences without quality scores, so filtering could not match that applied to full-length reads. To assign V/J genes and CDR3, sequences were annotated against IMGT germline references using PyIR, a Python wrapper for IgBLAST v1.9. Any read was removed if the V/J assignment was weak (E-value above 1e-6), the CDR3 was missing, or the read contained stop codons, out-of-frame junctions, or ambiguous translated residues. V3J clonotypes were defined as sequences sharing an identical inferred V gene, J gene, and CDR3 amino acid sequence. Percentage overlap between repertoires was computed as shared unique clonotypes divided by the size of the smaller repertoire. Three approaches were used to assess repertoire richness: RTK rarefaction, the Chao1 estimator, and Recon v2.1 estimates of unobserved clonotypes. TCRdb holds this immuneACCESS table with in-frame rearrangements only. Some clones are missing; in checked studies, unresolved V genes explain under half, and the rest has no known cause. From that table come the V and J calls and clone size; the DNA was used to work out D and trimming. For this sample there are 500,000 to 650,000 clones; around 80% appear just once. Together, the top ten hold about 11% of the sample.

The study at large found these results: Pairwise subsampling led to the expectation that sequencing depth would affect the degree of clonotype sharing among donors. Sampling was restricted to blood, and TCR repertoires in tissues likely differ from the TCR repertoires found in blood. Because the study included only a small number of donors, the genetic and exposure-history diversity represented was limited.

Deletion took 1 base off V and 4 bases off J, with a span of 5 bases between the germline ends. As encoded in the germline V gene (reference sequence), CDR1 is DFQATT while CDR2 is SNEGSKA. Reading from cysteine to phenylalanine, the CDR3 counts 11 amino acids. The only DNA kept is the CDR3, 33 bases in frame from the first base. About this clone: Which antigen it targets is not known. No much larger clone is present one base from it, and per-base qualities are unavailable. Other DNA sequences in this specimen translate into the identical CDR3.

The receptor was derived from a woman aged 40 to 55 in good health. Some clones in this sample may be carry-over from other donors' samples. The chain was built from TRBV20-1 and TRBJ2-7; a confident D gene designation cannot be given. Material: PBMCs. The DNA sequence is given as TGCAGTGCTAGAGTTGGGTACGAGCAGTACTTC. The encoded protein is CSARVGYEQYF.